The next 21 T cell receptor beta chains were all read from a single sample in a study of control samples from healthy donors and cancer patients. Assay: immunoSEQ multiplex PCR; the TCRdb copy retains only in-frame clones and omits some. The data show 65,000 to 95,000 clones, approximately 89% seen once. The sequencing input was blood. The receptors stem from a man aged 45-65 years in good health.

This chain joins TRBV27 and TRBJ1-1, with TRBD1 identical over 8 bases. Germline CDR1 is MNHEY and CDR2 is SMNVEV (reference sequence). The CDR3 sequence is 15 residues long. Trimming at V came to 6 bases and at J to 3 bases, leaving 9 bases not matched to a gene. The CDR3 DNA is TGTGCCAGCAGCCCAGGGGGCGCCCGGTACACTGAAGCTTTCTTT. Residues: CASSPGGARYTEAFF.

The rearrangement links TRBV20-1 to TRBJ1-1, with unresolved D. The V gene lost 5 bases and the J gene lost 7 bases, with 11 bases spanning the gap. CDR3 length equals 11 residues. Looked up from germline, CDR1 is DFQATT and CDR2 is SNEGSKA (reference sequence). The CDR3 spells CSALQVVEAFF. For the CDR3, the DNA is TGCAGTGCTCTCCAGGTAGTTGAAGCTTTCTTT.

The chain couples TRBV30 to TRBJ2-5; no clear D gene. The CDR3 totals 13 residues. V dropped 3 bases and J dropped 2 bases, with 10 bases sitting between them. The germline CDR1 and CDR2 sequences are GTSNPN and SVGIG (reference sequence). The CDR3 protein is CAWRPDLQETQYF. The CDR3 DNA reads TGTGCCTGGAGACCGGACCTACAAGAGACCCAGTACTTC.

This clone was detected only once. The chain uses TRBV5-6 and TRBJ2-3, with D unresolved. Germline V gives CDR1 SGHDT, CDR2 YYEEEE. V lost 0 bases and J 4 bases, leaving 6 bases between the germline ends. The CDR3 sequence is 13 residues long. CDR3 sequence (DNA): TGTGCCAGCAGCTTGGCTCAGGCAGATACGCAGTATTTT. This codes for CASSLAQADTQYF. The variable domain in full, with the rest retrieved from reference TRBV5-6 and TRBJ2-3, is DAGVTQSPTHLIKTRGQQVTLRCSPKSGHDTVSWYQQALGQGPQFIFQYYEEEERQRGNFPDRFSGHQFPNYSSELNVNALLLGDSALYLCASSLAQADTQYFGPGTRLTVL.

This clone occurred once. J is TRBJ2-7 and V is TRBV5-4, with D maybe TRBD2 (5 bases). CDR1 and CDR2 from the germline V gene are SGHNT and YYREEE (reference sequence). This CDR3 is 14 amino acids long. The germline V and J ends were trimmed by 0 bases and 2 bases, with 9 bases remaining between them. CDR3 sequence (DNA): TGTGCCAGCAGCTTGGCGCTAGCCCCCTACGAGCAGTACTTC. Amino acid sequence: CASSLALAPYEQYF. Full variable domain (remainder filled in from reference TRBV5-4 and TRBJ2-7): ETGVTQSPTHLIKTRGQQVTLRCSSQSGHNTVSWYQQALGQGPQFIFQYYREEENGRGNFPPRFSGLQFPNYSSELNVNALELDDSALYLCASSLALAPYEQYFGPGTRLTVT.

This rearrangement joins TRBV5-6 to TRBJ2-7, with 10 bases aligning to TRBD1. This CDR3 is 16 amino acids long. V dropped 2 bases and J dropped 0; count of bases not matched to a gene: 5. CDR1 and CDR2 (germline): SGHDT, YYEEEE. CDR3 in DNA: TGTGCCAGCAGCTTCGGGACAGGGGAAGGCTCCTACGAGCAGTACTTC. Translating gives CASSFGTGEGSYEQYF.

V is TRBV25-1 and J is TRBJ1-1; 10 bases are shared with TRBD1. The CDR3 length is 12 residues. V gave up 8 bases and J gave up 4 bases; unmatched junction bases: 1. Looked up from germline, CDR1 is MGHDK and CDR2 is SYGVNS. CDR3 bases: TGTGCCAGCGGGACAGGGGTCACTGAAGCTTTCTTT. Amino acids: CASGTGVTEAFF.

V and J are TRBV24-1 and TRBJ1-1; D not resolved. Germline assignment: CDR1 KGHDR and CDR2 SFDVKD. Trimming removed 5 bases from V and 0 bases from J, with 12 bases in between. The CDR3 totals 15 residues. The CDR3: CATSAQDSMNTEAFF. The CDR3 nucleotides are TGTGCCACCAGTGCGCAGGATTCGATGAACACTGAAGCTTTCTTT.

The gene calls are TRBV18 and TRBJ1-5; perhaps TRBD1 as D (5 bases). V shed 5 bases and J shed 5 bases, with 10 bases lying between them. The CDR3 is 13 residues long. Germline V gives CDR1 KGHSH, CDR2 LQKENI. The CDR3 DNA reads as TGTGCCAGCTCAACGGCAGGGCATCAGCCCCAGCATTTT. Translating gives CASSTAGHQPQHF.

The V call is TRBV13, the J call TRBJ1-2, with no clear D. Looked up from germline, CDR1 is PRHDT and CDR2 is FYEKMQ (reference sequence). V lost 4 bases and J lost 4, with 7 bases in between. The CDR3 covers 12 residues. CDR3 region: CASSSGFYGYTF. Here the CDR3 DNA reads TGTGCCAGCAGCTCGGGTTTCTATGGCTACACCTTC. Complete variable domain (other parts from reference TRBV13 and TRBJ1-2): AAGVIQSPRHLIKEKRETATLKCYPIPRHDTVYWYQQGPGQDPQFLISFYEKMQSDKGSIPDRFSAQQFSDYHSELNMSSLELGDSALYFCASSSGFYGYTFGSGTRLTVV.

The V call is TRBV5-4, the J call TRBJ2-3; D not resolved. This CDR3 comprises 14 residues. V lost 6 bases to trimming and J lost 1 base, with 12 bases between them. Per germline, CDR1 SGHNT and CDR2 YYREEE (reference sequence). The DNA of the CDR3 is TGTGCCAGCATACCGGGTACAGGCACAGATACGCAGTATTTT. Translation gives CASIPGTGTDTQYF.

The CDR3 coding sequence is TGTGCCAGCAGTGAATCGGGAGGGGATCTTTACTCACCCCTCCACTTT. This sequence encodes CASSESGGDLYSPLHF. The genes are TRBV6-1 and TRBJ1-6; tentatively, D is TRBD1 (5 bases). This CDR3 has 16 amino acids. Trimming pared 2 bases from V and 10 bases from J, leaving 18 bases between. The germline V gene has CDR1 MNHNS and CDR2 SASEGT.

The rearrangement joins TRBV24-1 to TRBJ1-2; D remains ambiguous. The CDR3 is 14 amino acids. The V end lost 1 base, the J end lost 3 bases, and 8 bases lay between the germline ends. The germline gives CDR1 KGHDR, CDR2 SFDVKD. CDR3 region: CATSDLDGHYGYTF. Written as DNA, the CDR3 is TGTGCCACCAGTGATTTAGACGGACACTATGGCTACACCTTC.

The table lists this clone with a few counts. The V gene is TRBV12-3 or TRBV12-4, the J gene TRBJ2-2, with unresolved D. Trimming stripped 3 bases from V and 6 bases from J, with 5 bases between. There are 12 residues in the CDR3. DNA of the CDR3: TGTGCCAGCAGTTTCTCGTCCGGGGAGCTGTTTTTT. Protein product: CASSFSSGELFF.

V gene TRBV7-2 combines with J gene TRBJ2-2; 9 bases line up with TRBD1. Germline V CDR1 and CDR2: SGHTA, FQGNSA. The CDR3 is made up of 15 amino acids. V shed 7 bases, J shed 0 bases, and the junction held 3 bases outside the gene matches. CDR3 residues: CASTRQGANTGELFF. DNA for the CDR3: TGTGCCAGCACCCGACAGGGGGCGAACACCGGGGAGCTGTTTTTT.

This chain joins TRBV2 and TRBJ2-3; 13 bases agree with TRBD2. After removal of 0 bases from V and 6 bases from J, the junction contained 6 bases not matched to a gene. Germline V lookup: CDR1 SNHLY, CDR2 FYNNEI. This CDR3 is 17 amino acids long. The CDR3: CASSEAIGLAGEDTQYF. The CDR3 coding sequence is TGTGCCAGCAGTGAAGCGATAGGACTAGCGGGAGAGGATACGCAGTATTTT.

The J gene is TRBJ2-1, the V gene TRBV12-3 or TRBV12-4; 7 nucleotides align to TRBD2. J gave up 7 bases and V 6 bases, and 6 bases lay outside the gene matches. This CDR3 comprises 13 residues. The DNA of the CDR3 is TGTGCCAGCAGGCCTAGCGGCCTAAATGAGCAGTTCTTC. It encodes CASRPSGLNEQFF.

This chain connects TRBV15 to TRBJ1-1, with 7 bases matching TRBD1. V gave up 5 bases and J gave up 4 bases; unmatched junction bases: 7. Germline V gene lookup returns CDR1 LNHNV and CDR2 YYDKDF (reference sequence). The CDR3 totals 14 residues. This CDR3 is CATSGGTGATEAFF. DNA for the CDR3: TGTGCCACCAGCGGCGGAACAGGGGCCACTGAAGCTTTCTTT.

This clone showed up just once. The rearrangement links TRBV2 to TRBJ2-5; the D gene is possibly TRBD2 (5 bases). V lost 7 bases and J lost 1, with 16 bases in between. The CDR3 contains 15 residues. Per germline, CDR1 SNHLY and CDR2 FYNNEI. The CDR3, as DNA: TGTGCCAGCACCTTTCCCGGGGAGCTCCAAGAGACCCAGTACTTC. Translation gives CASTFPGELQETQYF.

The V and J genes are TRBV18 and TRBJ1-4; 7 nucleotides align to TRBD1. Germline V gene data show CDR1 as KGHSH and CDR2 as LQKENI. The CDR3 has 16 amino acids. The junction had 11 bases not matched to a gene; V was cut back by 6 bases and J by 4 bases. CDR3 nucleotide sequence: TGTGCCAGCTCCCAAACCCCACAGGGGATTAATGAAAAACTGTTTTTT. It encodes CASSQTPQGINEKLFF.

This chain connects TRBV5-6 to TRBJ2-7; TRBD2 agrees at 8 bases. V lost 4 bases to trimming and J lost 2 bases; unmatched junction nucleotides: 2. The CDR3 sequence is 13 residues long. The germline V gene has CDR1 SGHDT and CDR2 YYEEEE. CDR3 coding DNA: TGTGCCAGCAGCCCGGGACTAGCCTACGAGCAGTACTTC. As protein: CASSPGLAYEQYF. The full variable domain, rest sourced from reference TRBV5-6 and TRBJ2-7, is DAGVTQSPTHLIKTRGQQVTLRCSPKSGHDTVSWYQQALGQGPQFIFQYYEEEERQRGNFPDRFSGHQFPNYSSELNVNALLLGDSALYLCASSPGLAYEQYFGPGTRLTVT.